This T cell receptor (beta chain) was recorded in a study of beta chain features in type 1 diabetes (dated by TCRdb to 2016 to 2019). With respect to the entire study: Mean age, gender distribution, total cell number and subset yield were not different between patients and healthy donors. A total of some 110 million sorted cells were examined across all samples, and a strong correlation was observed between cell number per subset and RNA yield. The study compared the TCRB repertoires of sorted circulating CD4+ T cell subsets in recently diagnosed type 1 diabetes patients with those in matched healthy donors. Naive and central memory subsets were obtained from all 30 or so donors, but regulatory and stem cell-like memory subsets were isolated from only 8 patients and roughly eight healthy donors.

Including cysteine and phenylalanine, the CDR3 has 17 amino acids. Of all the DNA, just the CDR3 is kept, 51 bases in frame from base 1. CDR1 and CDR2, looked up from the germline V gene (reference sequence), are LNHNV and YYDKDF. The full study reports these points: HLA sub-analyses involved small numbers of individuals, so any influence of HLA type on TCRB rearrangement remained unresolved. In all four CD4+ subsets, TCRB CDR3 length was moderately but significantly shorter in type 1 diabetes patients. Because cDNA rather than genomic DNA was sequenced, highly expressing activated cells could have been over-represented, although no difference in activation and CD3 levels was found between groups. At VDJ recombination sites, type 1 diabetes patients had fewer insertions and more deleted nucleotides, which implies abnormalities in thymic rearrangement. Naive, central memory and regulatory TCRB repertoires appeared to be more alike among patients than among healthy donors. Shorter templates might be favored by PCR, yet because patient and control samples were amplified and corrected together, any such skew would affect both groups equally.

Regarding this clone: Its binding antigen is unknown. Mismatch with germline at one junction end may stem from a read error.

Each donor gave one peripheral blood draw, averaging around 120 mL, which was collected into heparinised tubes. A BD FACSAria II was used to sort naive, central memory, regulatory and stem cell-like memory CD4+ T cells with a panel that included CD45RO, CCR7, CD25, CD127, CD95 and CD27. Every sorted population had a purity above 95%. Right away, PBMCs were isolated by Lymphoprep density gradient centrifugation and were stained directly, with no culture step. So that batch effects would be minimized, each experiment stained and sorted samples in pairs, pairing one healthy donor with one patient. The entire isolated RNA was reverse transcribed using the High Capacity cDNA Reverse Transcription Kit, and thus expressed TCRB transcripts were sequenced. Deep immunoSEQ sequencing was performed on naive, central memory and regulatory T cell samples, with an average of around 3.4 million total reads per sample. Sorted cells were lysed in RLT buffer and RNA was extracted with DNase-treated RNeasy Micro or Mini kits, depending on cell number. Each cell subset was processed on its own to prevent cross-contamination, while patient and healthy donor samples were processed together. TCRB sequences were amplified from cDNA with the immunoSEQ multiplex PCR, producing 87-bp fragments spanning the CDR3 region. Amplicons were sequenced on the Illumina HiSeq platform. The study's own analysis went as follows. Synthetic template baselines were used to correct PCR bias computationally, reads within Hamming distance 2 were collapsed, and singletons that could not be merged were discarded. By aligning reads against IMGT, V, D and J genes, CDR3 length, and insertions or deletions at six rearrangement sites were assigned. Within each subset, clonotype counts were normalized to the number of sorted cells before true diversity and Gini coefficients were calculated with the tcR R package. Repertoire sharing was quantified using the overlap coefficient calculated on TCRB nucleotide sequences. Out-of-frame TCRB sequences from naive cells were analyzed as a proxy for the pre-selection repertoire. TCRdb mirrors the immuneACCESS table, restricted to in-frame sequences. Some clones are absent from its copies; in checked studies, under half trace to an unresolved V gene, and the reason for the others is unknown. V, J and clone size reflect that table, while D and trimming were determined from the DNA. In this sample the table shows hundreds of thousands of clones, 14% of which occur a single time. 0.017% of the sample lies in the top ten.

The V and J genes are TRBV15 and TRBJ2-3; the junction holds 11 bases that match TRBD2. This receptor was identified in a young man with type 1 diabetes. Sequenced input: naive CD4+ T cells from blood. Sample cell subset or site, as interpreted from the label and publication: true naive CD4+ T cells. The CDR3 reads CATTRLAGSSSTDTQYF. In nucleotide form, the sequence is TGTGCCACCACCAGACTAGCGGGAAGCTCTAGCACAGATACGCAGTATTTT.